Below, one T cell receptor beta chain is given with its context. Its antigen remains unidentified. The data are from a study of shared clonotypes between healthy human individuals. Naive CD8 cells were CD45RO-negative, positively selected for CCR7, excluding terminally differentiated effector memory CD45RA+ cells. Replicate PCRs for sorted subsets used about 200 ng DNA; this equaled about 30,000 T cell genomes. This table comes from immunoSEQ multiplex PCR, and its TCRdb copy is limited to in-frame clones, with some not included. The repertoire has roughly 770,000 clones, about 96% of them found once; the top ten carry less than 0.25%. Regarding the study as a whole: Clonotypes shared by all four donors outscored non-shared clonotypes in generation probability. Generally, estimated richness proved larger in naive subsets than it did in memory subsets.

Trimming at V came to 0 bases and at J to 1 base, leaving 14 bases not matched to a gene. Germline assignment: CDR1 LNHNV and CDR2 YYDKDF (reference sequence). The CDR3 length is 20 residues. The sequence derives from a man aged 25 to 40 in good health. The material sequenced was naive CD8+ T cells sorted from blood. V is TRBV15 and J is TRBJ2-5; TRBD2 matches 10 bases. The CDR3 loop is CATSRDKGYGSGRAQETQYF. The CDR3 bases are TGTGCCACCAGCAGAGATAAGGGGTATGGGAGCGGGAGGGCCCAAGAGACCCAGTACTTC.